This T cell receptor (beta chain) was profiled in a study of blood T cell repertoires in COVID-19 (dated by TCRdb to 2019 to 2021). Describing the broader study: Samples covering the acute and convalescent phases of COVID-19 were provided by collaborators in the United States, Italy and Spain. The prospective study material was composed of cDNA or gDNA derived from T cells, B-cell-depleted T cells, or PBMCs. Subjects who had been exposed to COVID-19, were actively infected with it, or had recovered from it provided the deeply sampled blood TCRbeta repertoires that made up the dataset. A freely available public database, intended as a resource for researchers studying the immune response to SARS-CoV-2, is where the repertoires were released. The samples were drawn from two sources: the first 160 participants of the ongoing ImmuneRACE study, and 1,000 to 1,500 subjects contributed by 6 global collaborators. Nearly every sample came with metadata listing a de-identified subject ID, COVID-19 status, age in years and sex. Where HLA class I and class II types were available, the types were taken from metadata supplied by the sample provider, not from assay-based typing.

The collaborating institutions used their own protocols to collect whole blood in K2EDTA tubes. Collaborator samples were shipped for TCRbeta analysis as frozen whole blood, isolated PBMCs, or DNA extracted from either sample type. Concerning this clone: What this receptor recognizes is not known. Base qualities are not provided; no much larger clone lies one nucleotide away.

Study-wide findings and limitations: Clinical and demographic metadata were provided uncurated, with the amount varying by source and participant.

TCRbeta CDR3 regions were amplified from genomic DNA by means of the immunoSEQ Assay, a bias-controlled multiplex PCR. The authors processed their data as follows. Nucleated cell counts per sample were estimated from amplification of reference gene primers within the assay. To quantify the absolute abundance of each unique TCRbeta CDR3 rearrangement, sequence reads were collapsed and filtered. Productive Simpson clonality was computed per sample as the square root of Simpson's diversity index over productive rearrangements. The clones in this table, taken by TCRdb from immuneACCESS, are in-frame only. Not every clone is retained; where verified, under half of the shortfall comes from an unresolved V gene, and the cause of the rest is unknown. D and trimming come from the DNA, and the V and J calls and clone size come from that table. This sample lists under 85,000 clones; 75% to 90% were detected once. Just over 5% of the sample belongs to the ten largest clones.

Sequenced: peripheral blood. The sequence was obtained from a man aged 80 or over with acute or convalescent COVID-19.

The encoded CDR3 is CASSLAPGQDYSPLHF. At the DNA level, the sequence is TGCGCCAGCAGCTTGGCCCCTGGGCAGGACTATTCACCCCTCCACTTT. The sequence joins TRBV5-1 to TRBJ1-6; the D gene cannot be named for sure. A distance of 15 bases separates the germline ends of V and J, which lose 0 bases and 8 bases respectively. The CDR3 covers 16 residues, taking in both the cysteine and the phenylalanine. Only the CDR3 portion is preserved as DNA: 48 bases, with reading frame beginning at the first base. The germline V gene gives CDR1 as SGHRS and CDR2 as YFSETQ.